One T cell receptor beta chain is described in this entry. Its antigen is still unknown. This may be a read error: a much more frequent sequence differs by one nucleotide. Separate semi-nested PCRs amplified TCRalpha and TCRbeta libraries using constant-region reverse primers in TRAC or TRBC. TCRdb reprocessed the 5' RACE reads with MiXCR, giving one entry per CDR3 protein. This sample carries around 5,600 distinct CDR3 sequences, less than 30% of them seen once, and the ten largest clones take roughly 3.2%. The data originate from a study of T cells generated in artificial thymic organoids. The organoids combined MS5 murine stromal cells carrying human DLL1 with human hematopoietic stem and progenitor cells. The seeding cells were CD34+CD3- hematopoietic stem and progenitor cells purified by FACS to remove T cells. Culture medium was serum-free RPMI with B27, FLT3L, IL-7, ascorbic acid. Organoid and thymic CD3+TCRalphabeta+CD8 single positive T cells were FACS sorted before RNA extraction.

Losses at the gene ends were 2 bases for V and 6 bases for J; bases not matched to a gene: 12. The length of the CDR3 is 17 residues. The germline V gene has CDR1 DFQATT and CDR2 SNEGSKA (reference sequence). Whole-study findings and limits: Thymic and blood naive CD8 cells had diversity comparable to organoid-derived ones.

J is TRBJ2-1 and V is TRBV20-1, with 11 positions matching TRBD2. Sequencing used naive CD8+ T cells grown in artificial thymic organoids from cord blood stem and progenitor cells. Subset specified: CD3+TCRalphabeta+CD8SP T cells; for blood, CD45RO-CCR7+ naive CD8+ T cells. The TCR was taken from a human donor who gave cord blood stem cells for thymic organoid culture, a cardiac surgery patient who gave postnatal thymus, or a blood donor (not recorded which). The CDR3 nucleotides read TGCAGTGCTAGATTCGCCCCAACTAGCGGGGGTCTCAATGAGCAGTTCTTC. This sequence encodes CSARFAPTSGGLNEQFF.